What follows is one T cell receptor (beta chain) and its context. The naive CD8 fraction comprised CD45RO-negative cells positively selected for CCR7 and excluded terminally differentiated effector memory CD45RA+ cells. Produced via immunoSEQ multiplex PCR; TCRdb's table is partial and in-frame only. The sample has millions of clones, just under 95% seen once. CDR3 length: 15 amino acids. Trimming at V came to 5 bases and at J to 0 bases, leaving 5 bases not matched to a gene. Germline CDR1 is MNHEY and CDR2 is SVGAGI. The data were taken from a study of shared clonotypes between healthy human individuals.

The chain uses TRBV6-5 and TRBJ2-3; 7 bases align to TRBD1. This clonotype originated in a young man in good health. Specimen: naive CD8+ T cells sorted from blood. The CDR3, as DNA: TGTGCCAGCAGTGTGGGGACAGAGAGCACAGATACGCAGTATTTT. Protein: CASSVGTESTDTQYF.